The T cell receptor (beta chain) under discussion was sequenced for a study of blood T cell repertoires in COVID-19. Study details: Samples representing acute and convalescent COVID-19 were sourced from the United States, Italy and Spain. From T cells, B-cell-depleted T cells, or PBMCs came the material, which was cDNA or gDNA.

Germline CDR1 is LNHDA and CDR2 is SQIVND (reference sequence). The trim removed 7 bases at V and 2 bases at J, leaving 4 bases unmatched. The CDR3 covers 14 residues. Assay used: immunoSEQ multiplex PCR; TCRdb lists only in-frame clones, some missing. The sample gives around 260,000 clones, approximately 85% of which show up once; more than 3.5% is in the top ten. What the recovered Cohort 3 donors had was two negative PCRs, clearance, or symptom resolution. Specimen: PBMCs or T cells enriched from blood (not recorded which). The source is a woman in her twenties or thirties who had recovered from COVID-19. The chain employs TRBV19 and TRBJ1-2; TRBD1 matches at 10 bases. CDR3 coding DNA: TGTGCCAGTACCCCGGGACAGGGGAACTATGGCTACACCTTC. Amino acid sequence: CASTPGQGNYGYTF.